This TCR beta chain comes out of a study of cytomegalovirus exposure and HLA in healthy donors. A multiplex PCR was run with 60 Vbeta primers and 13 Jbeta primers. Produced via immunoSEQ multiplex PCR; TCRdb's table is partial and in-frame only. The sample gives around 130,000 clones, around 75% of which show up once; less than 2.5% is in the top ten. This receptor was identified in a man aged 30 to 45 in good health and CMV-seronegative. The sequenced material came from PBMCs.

The CDR3 nucleotides are TGTGCCAGCAGTGACCCTAGCGGGGGGGCGGAGACCCAGTACTTC. It encodes CASSDPSGGAETQYF. The V gene is TRBV6-4, the J gene TRBJ2-5; 12 nucleotides align to TRBD2. Germline-derived CDR1 and CDR2 are MRHNA and SNTAGT. With V trimmed by 2 bases and J by 5 bases, 3 bases remained unmatched. The CDR3 sequence is 15 residues long.